This entry describes one T cell receptor (beta chain). From germline, CDR1 is SGDLS and CDR2 YYNGEE. The CDR3 loop spans 15 amino acids. V was shortened by 3 bases and J by 3 bases, with 15 bases between the two germline ends. The data are from a study of T cells in tuberculosis. Data came from immunoSEQ multiplex PCR; TCRdb stores just in-frame clones and leaves some out. The sample includes tens of thousands of clones, about 95% of them seen just once. Each donor contributed roughly 92,000 T cells on average, unsorted. The chain employs TRBV9 and TRBJ1-1, with a weak D call TRBD1 (5 bases). Sequencing input: PBMCs. The TCR sequence derives from a donor between 10 and 35 years old with latent tuberculosis or without tuberculosis infection. The CDR3 sequence: CASSEGLQRDTEAFF. CDR3 DNA sequence: TGTGCCAGCAGCGAGGGACTCCAAAGGGACACTGAAGCTTTCTTT.